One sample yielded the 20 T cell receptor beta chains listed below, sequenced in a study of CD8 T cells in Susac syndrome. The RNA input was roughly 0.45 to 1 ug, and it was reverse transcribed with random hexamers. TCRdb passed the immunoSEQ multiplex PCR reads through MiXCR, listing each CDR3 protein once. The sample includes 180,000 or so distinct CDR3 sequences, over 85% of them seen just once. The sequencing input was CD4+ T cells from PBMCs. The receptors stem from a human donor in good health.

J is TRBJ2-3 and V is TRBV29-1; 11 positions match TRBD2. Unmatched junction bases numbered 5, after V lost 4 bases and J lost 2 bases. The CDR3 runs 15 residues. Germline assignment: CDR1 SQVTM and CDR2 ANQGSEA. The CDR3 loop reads CSVGLAGGPTDTQYF. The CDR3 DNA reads TGCAGCGTTGGGCTAGCGGGGGGCCCCACAGATACGCAGTATTTT.

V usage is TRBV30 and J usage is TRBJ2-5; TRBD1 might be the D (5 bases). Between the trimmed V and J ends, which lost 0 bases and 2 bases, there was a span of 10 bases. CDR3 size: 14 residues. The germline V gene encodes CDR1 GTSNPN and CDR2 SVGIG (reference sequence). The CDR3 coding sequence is TGTGCCTGGAGTGTTCTCAGGGAACAAGAGACCCAGTACTTC. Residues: CAWSVLREQETQYF.

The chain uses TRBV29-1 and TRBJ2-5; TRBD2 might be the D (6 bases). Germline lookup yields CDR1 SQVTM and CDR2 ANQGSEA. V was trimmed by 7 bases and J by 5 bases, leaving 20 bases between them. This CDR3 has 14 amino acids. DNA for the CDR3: TGCAGCGCAATTGGGACTCAGAGACGGGAGACCCAGTACTTC. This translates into CSAIGTQRRETQYF.

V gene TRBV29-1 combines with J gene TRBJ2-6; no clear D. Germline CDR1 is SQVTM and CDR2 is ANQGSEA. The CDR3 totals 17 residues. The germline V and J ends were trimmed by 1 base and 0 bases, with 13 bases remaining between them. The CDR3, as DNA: TGCAGCGTTGAAGGAGTAGTGGGCGGCTCTGGGGCCAACGTCCTGACTTTC. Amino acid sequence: CSVEGVVGGSGANVLTF.

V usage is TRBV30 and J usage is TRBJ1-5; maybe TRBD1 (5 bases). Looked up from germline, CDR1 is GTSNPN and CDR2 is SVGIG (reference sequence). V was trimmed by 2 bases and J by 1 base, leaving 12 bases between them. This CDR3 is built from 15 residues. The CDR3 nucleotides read TGTGCCTGGAGTCCCGGGGGGGGGAGCAATCAGCCCCAGCATTTT. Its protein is CAWSPGGGSNQPQHF.

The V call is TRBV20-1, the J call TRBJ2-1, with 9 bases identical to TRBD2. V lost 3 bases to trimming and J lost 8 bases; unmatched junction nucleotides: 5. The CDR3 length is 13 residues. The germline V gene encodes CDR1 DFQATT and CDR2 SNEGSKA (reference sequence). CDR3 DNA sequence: TGCAGTGCTAGTGAGCGGGGGGTCGATGAGCAGTTCTTC. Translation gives CSASERGVDEQFF.

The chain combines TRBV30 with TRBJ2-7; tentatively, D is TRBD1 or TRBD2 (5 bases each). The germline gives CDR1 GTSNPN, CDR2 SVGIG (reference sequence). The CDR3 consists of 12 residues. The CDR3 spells CARGAGLYEQYF. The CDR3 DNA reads TGTGCGCGAGGGGCCGGGCTGTACGAGCAGTACTTC.

The CDR3 DNA is TGTGCCACCAGCAGAGATCAGGTAGCCAAAAACATTCAGTACTTC. Residues: CATSRDQVAKNIQYF. The J gene is TRBJ2-4, the V gene TRBV15; D gene ambiguous. CDR3 length: 15 amino acids. Per germline, CDR1 LNHNV and CDR2 YYDKDF (reference sequence). Trimming pared 0 bases from V and 0 bases from J, leaving 6 bases between.

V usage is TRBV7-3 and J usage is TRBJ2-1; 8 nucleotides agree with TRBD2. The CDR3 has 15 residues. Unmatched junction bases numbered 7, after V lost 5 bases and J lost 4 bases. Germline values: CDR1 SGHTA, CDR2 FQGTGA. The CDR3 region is CASSLGLASYNEQFF. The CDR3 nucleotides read TGTGCCAGCAGCCTCGGACTAGCTTCGTACAATGAGCAGTTCTTC.

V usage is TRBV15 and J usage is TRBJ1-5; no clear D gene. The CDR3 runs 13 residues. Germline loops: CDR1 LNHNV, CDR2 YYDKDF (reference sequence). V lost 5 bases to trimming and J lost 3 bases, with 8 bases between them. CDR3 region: CATSWATNQPQHF. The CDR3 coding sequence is TGTGCCACCAGCTGGGCCACCAATCAGCCCCAGCATTTT.

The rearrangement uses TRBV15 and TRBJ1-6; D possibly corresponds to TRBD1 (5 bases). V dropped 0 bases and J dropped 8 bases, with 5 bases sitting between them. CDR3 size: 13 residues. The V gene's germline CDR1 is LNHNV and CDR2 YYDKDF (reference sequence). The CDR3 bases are TGTGCCACCAGCAGAGAGGGGGATTCACCCCTCCACTTT. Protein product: CATSREGDSPLHF. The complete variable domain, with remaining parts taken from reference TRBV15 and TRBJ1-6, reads DAMVIQNPRYQVTQFGKPVTLSCSQTLNHNVMYWYQQKSSQAPKLLFHYYDKDFNNEADTPDNFQSRRPNTSFCFLDIRSPGLGDTAMYLCATSREGDSPLHFGNGTRLTVT.

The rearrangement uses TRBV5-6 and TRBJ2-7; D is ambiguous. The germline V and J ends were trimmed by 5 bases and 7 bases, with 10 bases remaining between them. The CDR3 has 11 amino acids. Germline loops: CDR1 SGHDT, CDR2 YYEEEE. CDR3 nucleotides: TGTGCCAGCAGGAAGAAGGTTGAGCAGTACTTC. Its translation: CASRKKVEQYF.

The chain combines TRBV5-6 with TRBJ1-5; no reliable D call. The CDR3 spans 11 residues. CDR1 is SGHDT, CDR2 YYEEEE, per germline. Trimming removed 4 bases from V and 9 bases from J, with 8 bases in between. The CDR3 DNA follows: TGTGCCAGCAGCCACCCGGGGCCCCAGCATTTT. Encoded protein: CASSHPGPQHF.

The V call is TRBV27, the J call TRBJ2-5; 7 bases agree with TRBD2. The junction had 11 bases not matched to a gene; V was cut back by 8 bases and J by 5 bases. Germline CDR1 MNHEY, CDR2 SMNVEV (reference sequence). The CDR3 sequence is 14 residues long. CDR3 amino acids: CASAFPGGLETQYF. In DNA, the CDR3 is TGTGCCAGCGCCTTCCCGGGGGGTTTGGAGACCCAGTACTTC.

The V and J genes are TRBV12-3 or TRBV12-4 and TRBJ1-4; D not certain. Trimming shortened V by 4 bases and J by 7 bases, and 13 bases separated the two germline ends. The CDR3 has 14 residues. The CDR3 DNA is TGTGCCAGCAGTTCCCGACGGGAGATTGAAAAACTGTTTTTT. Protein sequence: CASSSRREIEKLFF.

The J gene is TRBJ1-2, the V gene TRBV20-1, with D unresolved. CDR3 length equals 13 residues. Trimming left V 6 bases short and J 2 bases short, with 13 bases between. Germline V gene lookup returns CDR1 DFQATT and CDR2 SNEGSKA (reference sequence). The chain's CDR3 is CSATRRENYGYTF. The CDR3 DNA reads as TGCAGTGCCACGAGGCGGGAGAACTATGGCTACACCTTC.

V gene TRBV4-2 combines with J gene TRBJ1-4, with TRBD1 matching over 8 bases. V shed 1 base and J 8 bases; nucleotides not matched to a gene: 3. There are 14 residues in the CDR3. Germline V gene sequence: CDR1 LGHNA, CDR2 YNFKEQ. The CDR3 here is CASSQGQGAEKLFF. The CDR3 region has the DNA TGTGCCAGCAGCCAAGGGCAGGGGGCAGAAAAACTGTTTTTT.

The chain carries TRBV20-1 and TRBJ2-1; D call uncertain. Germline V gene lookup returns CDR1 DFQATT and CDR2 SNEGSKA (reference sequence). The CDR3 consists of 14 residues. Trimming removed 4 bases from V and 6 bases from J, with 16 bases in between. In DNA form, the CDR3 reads TGCAGTGCTATAGACCCGACGGTTGGCAATGAGCAGTTCTTC. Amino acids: CSAIDPTVGNEQFF.

This CDR3 is CASSPEGLQGYGYTF. DNA for the CDR3: TGTGCCAGCTCACCAGAGGGGTTGCAGGGCTATGGCTACACCTTC. This chain connects TRBV18 to TRBJ1-2, with D tentatively TRBD1 (5 bases). This CDR3 contains 15 residues. Trimming removed 2 bases from V and 4 bases from J, with 14 bases in between. Germline lookup yields CDR1 KGHSH and CDR2 LQKENI.

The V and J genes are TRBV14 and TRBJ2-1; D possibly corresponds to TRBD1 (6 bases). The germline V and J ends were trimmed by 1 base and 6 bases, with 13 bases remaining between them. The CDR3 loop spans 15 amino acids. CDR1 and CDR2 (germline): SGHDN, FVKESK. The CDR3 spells CASSQGRGKFNEQFF. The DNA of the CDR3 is TGTGCCAGCAGCCAAGGAAGGGGGAAGTTCAATGAGCAGTTCTTC.